Detailed here is one T cell receptor beta chain. What it binds is unknown. The CDR3 totals 14 residues. Looked up from germline, CDR1 is SGDLS and CDR2 is YYNGEE. The junction had 1 base not matched to a gene; V was cut back by 4 bases and J by 3 bases. This sample stems from a study of T cells after posttransplantation cyclophosphamide. Whole-study results and caveats: Donor-recipient repertoire similarity was low at 1-2 months, rising over year one. Recipient CMV seropositivity and CMV reactivation strongly tracked TRB clonality.

Repertoires were generated with immunoSEQ multiplex PCR, while TCRdb's copy carries only in-frame clones and drops some. The repertoire holds 45,000 to 65,000 clones, with 90% to 95% as singletons. Sequencing input: PBMCs. The chain has TRBV9 and TRBJ2-3, with 11 positions matching TRBD2. This TCR was sampled from a woman in her twenties or thirties in good health and a related stem cell transplant donor. The CDR3 DNA is TGTGCCAGCAGCCTAGCGGGGGGAACAGATACGCAGTATTTT. Amino acids: CASSLAGGTDTQYF.